These 32 T cell receptor beta chains were all obtained from the same sample, sequenced in a study of CD8 T cells in ankylosing spondylitis. Each CDR3 protein gets one entry after TCRdb re-called the 5' RACE reads with MiXCR. The data contain around 130,000 distinct CDR3 sequences, roughly 15% of them singletons. Sequencing was carried out using blood, either unsorted or a sorted T cell fraction (not recorded which). The receptors originated from a female donor with ankylosing spondylitis or in good health (not recorded which).

This clonotype was observed at least ten times. This rearrangement joins TRBV5-6 to TRBJ2-1; TRBD1 matches at 9 bases. CDR1 is SGHDT, CDR2 YYEEEE, per germline. The CDR3 is 14 residues long. J was trimmed by 8 bases and V by 4 bases; bases with no gene match: 7. The CDR3 loop reads CASSLGQGRDEQFF. CDR3 DNA: TGTGCCAGCAGCCTTGGACAGGGGAGAGATGAGCAGTTCTTC. The whole variable domain, remainder taken from reference TRBV5-6 and TRBJ2-1, is DAGVTQSPTHLIKTRGQQVTLRCSPKSGHDTVSWYQQALGQGPQFIFQYYEEEERQRGNFPDRFSGHQFPNYSSELNVNALLLGDSALYLCASSLGQGRDEQFFGPGTRLTVL.

This clonotype was found many times. The J gene is TRBJ2-4, the V gene TRBV29-1, with D perhaps TRBD2 (6 bases). Germline loops: CDR1 SQVTM, CDR2 ANQGSEA. The V end was cut by 3 bases, the J end by 5 bases, with 11 bases between. This CDR3 has 13 residues. CDR3 protein: CSVEEGRENIQYF. CDR3 DNA sequence: TGCAGCGTTGAGGAGGGACGGGAAAACATTCAGTACTTC.

This clonotype was observed a few times. The chain combines TRBV6-5 with TRBJ1-2; D gene uncertain. V was cut by 0 bases and J by 4 bases, with 9 bases left in between. The CDR3 extends over 14 amino acids. CDR1 and CDR2 from the germline V gene are MNHEY and SVGAGI. CDR3 in DNA: TGTGCCAGCAGTTACTCTGGCGGAGGCTATGGCTACACCTTC. This gives the protein CASSYSGGGYGYTF.

The V and J genes are TRBV7-2 and TRBJ2-1; tentatively, D is TRBD2 (6 bases). The CDR3 runs to 15 residues. Germline CDR1 reads SGHTA; CDR2 reads FQGNSA. Trimming shortened V by 6 bases and J by 0 bases, and 12 bases separated the two germline ends. CDR3 sequence: CASSTGRSSYNEQFF. CDR3 sequence (DNA): TGTGCCAGCAGTACGGGGAGGAGCTCCTACAATGAGCAGTTCTTC.

This clonotype was detected many times. V is TRBV5-1 and J is TRBJ1-5, with D uncertain. CDR1 SGHRS and CDR2 YFSETQ come from the germline V gene. Between the trimmed V and J ends, which lost 5 bases and 0 bases, there was a span of 6 bases. This CDR3 has 13 residues. As DNA, the CDR3 is TGCGCCAGCAGTTCGGATAGCAATCAGCCCCAGCATTTT. It is translated as CASSSDSNQPQHF.

With respect to this clonotype: A much larger clone differs by one base, so this may be a read error. This chain connects TRBV7-2 to TRBJ2-1, with TRBD2 matching 10 bases. Looked up from germline, CDR1 is SGHTA and CDR2 is FQGNSA. V lost 5 bases to trimming and J lost 9 bases; unmatched junction nucleotides: 10. The CDR3 has 15 amino acids. The CDR3: CASSVEASGGIEQFF. The CDR3 bases are TGTGCCAGCAGCGTAGAGGCTAGCGGGGGTATTGAGCAGTTCTTC.

This clonotype turned up a few times. This chain uses TRBV29-1 with TRBJ1-4; D possibly corresponds to TRBD1 (5 bases). The CDR3 contains 13 residues. From germline, CDR1 is SQVTM and CDR2 ANQGSEA. V was trimmed by 4 bases and J by 7 bases, leaving 13 bases between them. The CDR3 is CSVGPGNREKLFF. CDR3 nucleotides: TGCAGCGTTGGTCCAGGGAATCGTGAAAAACTGTTTTTT.

This clonotype was counted between two and nine times. V and J are TRBV20-1 and TRBJ2-7; TRBD2 aligns across 10 bases. The CDR3 runs to 14 residues. Looked up from germline, CDR1 is DFQATT and CDR2 is SNEGSKA (reference sequence). Trimming cost V 5 bases and J 2 bases; bases outside gene matches: 6. CDR3 residues: CSAPRTSGPYEQYF. CDR3 bases: TGCAGTGCTCCTCGGACTAGCGGACCCTACGAGCAGTACTTC.

V usage is TRBV7-3 and J usage is TRBJ2-2; possibly TRBD1 for D (6 bases). Germline V gene sequence: CDR1 SGHTA, CDR2 FQGTGA. Deletions cut 1 base from V and 2 bases from J, with 17 bases between. CDR3 length: 18 amino acids. The CDR3 here is CASSLKADRRLNTGELFF. The CDR3 coding sequence is TGTGCCAGCAGCTTAAAAGCCGACAGGCGCCTCAACACCGGGGAGCTGTTTTTT.

This clonotype appeared a few times. The chain recombines TRBV12-3 or TRBV12-4 with TRBJ2-7; D unclear. CDR3 length: 13 residues. Trimming removed 3 bases at V and 3 bases at J, with 9 bases between. The DNA for the CDR3 is TGTGCCAGCAGTTTTGACACGTACTACGAGCAGTACTTC. Protein: CASSFDTYYEQYF.

This clonotype was counted a few times. This rearrangement joins TRBV5-5 to TRBJ2-1; D gene ambiguous. V was pared by 0 bases and J by 0 bases, with 7 bases between. The CDR3 contains 15 residues. Per the germline V gene, CDR1 is SGHKS and CDR2 is YYEKEE (reference sequence). In DNA, the CDR3 is TGTGCCAGCAGCTTGGACAGCTTCTCCTACAATGAGCAGTTCTTC. Encoded protein: CASSLDSFSYNEQFF.

Worth noting for this clonotype: Lacking the conserved final phenylalanine or tryptophan, this CDR3 likely reflects a read error. The J gene is TRBJ2-5, the V gene TRBV6-5, with D hard to call. This CDR3 spans 13 amino acids. Germline values: CDR1 MNHEY, CDR2 SVGAGI. The V gene lost 0 bases and the J gene lost 4 bases, with 6 bases spanning the gap. The CDR3 sequence: CASSYSSTETQYL. Written as DNA, the CDR3 is TGTGCCAGCAGTTACTCGAGTACAGAGACCCAGTACTTG.

With regard to this clonotype: This may be a read error: a much more frequent sequence differs by one nucleotide. The chain carries TRBV6-5 and TRBJ2-1; 12 nucleotides agree with TRBD2. CDR1 is MNHEY, CDR2 SVGAGI, per germline. The length of the CDR3 is 15 residues. The CDR3: CVSSYIRTSGVEQFF. The DNA of the CDR3 is TGTGTCAGCAGTTACATCCGGACTAGCGGGGTCGAGCAGTTCTTC.

The chain combines TRBV20-1 with TRBJ2-1; D is undetermined. There are 13 residues in the CDR3. CDR1 DFQATT and CDR2 SNEGSKA come from the germline V gene (reference sequence). Between the trimmed V and J ends, which lost 3 bases and 0 bases, there was a span of 6 bases. CDR3 amino acids: CSARESSYNEQFF. The CDR3 DNA follows: TGCAGTGCTAGGGAGAGCTCCTACAATGAGCAGTTCTTC.

Worth noting for this clonotype: Just one base apart from a much larger clone, this may be a read error. V and J are TRBV12-3 or TRBV12-4 and TRBJ2-1; 7 positions match TRBD2. V trimming: 3 bases; J trimming: 7 bases; junction bases outside the gene matches: 6. The CDR3 is 14 amino acids. The CDR3 DNA is TGTGCCAGCAGTTTGGGGGAGGGCCCGAATGAGCAGTTCTTC. This translates into CASSLGEGPNEQFF.

The rearrangement uses TRBV30 and TRBJ2-5, with 7 positions matching TRBD1. V lost 2 bases to trimming and J lost 5 bases; unmatched junction nucleotides: 11. The CDR3 sequence is 15 residues long. CDR1 is GTSNPN and CDR2 is SVGIG in the germline V gene (reference sequence). CDR3 sequence: CAWSFRQGPSETQYF. The CDR3 DNA follows: TGTGCCTGGAGTTTCCGACAGGGACCCAGTGAGACCCAGTACTTC.

This chain connects TRBV20-1 to TRBJ2-7; TRBD1 aligns across 7 bases. Germline V gene data show CDR1 as DFQATT and CDR2 as SNEGSKA (reference sequence). Trimming removed 4 bases from V and 4 bases from J; junction bases left unmatched: 4. The CDR3 runs to 12 residues. The CDR3 protein is CSATLTGYEQYF. The CDR3 DNA is TGCAGTGCTACCCTGACAGGGTACGAGCAGTACTTC.

This clonotype occurred many times. For the CDR3, the DNA is TGTGCCATCAGTGAGGGACAGCAAGAGACCCAGTACTTC. Translation: CAISEGQQETQYF. This chain links TRBV10-3 with TRBJ2-5, with TRBD1 as a possible D gene (6 bases). Germline V gene data show CDR1 as ENHRY and CDR2 as SYGVKD. The V end lost 2 bases, the J end lost 2 bases, and 6 bases lay between the germline ends. The length of the CDR3 is 13 residues.

Only a few counts were recorded for this clonotype. V and J are TRBV24-1 and TRBJ1-3, with no clear D. Germline V gene sequence: CDR1 KGHDR, CDR2 SFDVKD. V lost 3 bases and J lost 0, with 8 bases in between. The CDR3 length is 15 residues. CDR3 region: CATSDPRDSGNTIYF. CDR3 coding DNA: TGTGCCACCAGTGATCCCCGGGACTCTGGAAACACCATATATTTT.

With respect to this clonotype: A clone one base away is much larger, so this may be a read error. A read error is likely, as this CDR3 ends without the conserved phenylalanine or tryptophan. The chain uses TRBV6-5 and TRBJ1-2; weak D call: TRBD1 (5 bases). Germline V gene data show CDR1 as MNHEY and CDR2 as SVGAGI. Between the trimmed V and J ends, which lost 2 bases and 3 bases, there was a span of 7 bases. The CDR3 contains 13 residues. CDR3 sequence reads: CASSYMGDYGYTL. CDR3 DNA sequence: TGTGCCAGCAGTTACATGGGGGACTATGGCTACACCCTC.

This clonotype was recorded many times. The rearrangement uses TRBV24-1 and TRBJ2-3; TRBD1 might be the D (5 bases). Germline CDR1 KGHDR, CDR2 SFDVKD. V lost 7 bases and J 2 bases, leaving 6 bases between the germline ends. The CDR3 sequence is 12 residues long. CDR3 nucleotides: TGTGCCACCAGAGGGGACACAGATACGCAGTATTTT. Protein product: CATRGDTDTQYF.

The V and J genes are TRBV4-2 and TRBJ2-2; possible D gene TRBD1, 5 bases. Germline V gives CDR1 LGHNA, CDR2 YNFKEQ. The CDR3 contains 17 residues. V gave up 0 bases and J gave up 0 bases, with 11 bases separating them. This chain's CDR3 is CASSQDRLGANTGELFF. The DNA of the CDR3 is TGTGCCAGCAGCCAAGATCGGCTAGGGGCGAACACCGGGGAGCTGTTTTTT.

This clonotype showed up many times. The chain recombines TRBV20-1 with TRBJ1-4, with unresolved D. V lost 0 bases and J lost 8, with 10 bases in between. The CDR3 sequence is 13 residues long. The germline CDR1 and CDR2 sequences are DFQATT and SNEGSKA (reference sequence). The CDR3 nucleotides read TGCAGTGCTAGAGATATTGGCGGAGAAAAACTGTTTTTT. Translating it yields CSARDIGGEKLFF.

J is TRBJ2-5 and V is TRBV2; D gene ambiguous. Deletions cut 4 bases from V and 4 bases from J, with 19 bases between. The germline CDR1 and CDR2 sequences are SNHLY and FYNNEI. CDR3 size: 16 residues. Here the CDR3 DNA reads TGTGCCAGCAGTGCACAGCCCGTCCTACGCCGAGAGACCCAGTACTTC. As protein: CASSAQPVLRRETQYF.

This clonotype was recorded many times. This chain connects TRBV12-3 or TRBV12-4 to TRBJ1-5, with D tentatively TRBD1 (5 bases). Trimming shortened V by 3 bases and J by 4 bases, and 10 bases separated the two germline ends. The CDR3 covers 14 residues. CDR3 protein: CASSFSKGNQPQHF. The CDR3 nucleotides are TGTGCCAGCAGTTTTTCGAAGGGGAATCAGCCCCAGCATTTT.

In its sample, this clonotype was seen many times. The chain recombines TRBV7-8 with TRBJ1-2, with 7 bases lining up with TRBD1. Trimming removed 2 bases from V and 2 bases from J; junction bases left unmatched: 2. Germline loops: CDR1 SGHVS, CDR2 FQNEAQ. CDR3 length equals 14 residues. The CDR3 reads CASSLQTGNYGYTF. In DNA, the CDR3 is TGTGCCAGCAGCTTACAGACAGGGAACTATGGCTACACCTTC.

The sample holds many counts of this clonotype. The gene calls are TRBV28 and TRBJ2-3; 7 bases map to TRBD2. The J segment lost 4 bases and the V segment lost 0 bases, leaving 4 bases of the junction unmatched. CDR3 size: 15 residues. Germline CDR1 is MDHEN and CDR2 is SYDVKM. The CDR3 DNA reads TGTGCCAGCAGTTTATGGGCTAGCGGATCAGATACGCAGTATTTT. Translated: CASSLWASGSDTQYF.

This rearrangement joins TRBV5-1 to TRBJ2-3; D ambiguous. Trimming left V 1 base short and J 2 bases short, with 5 bases between. CDR3 size: 13 residues. From germline, CDR1 is SGHRS and CDR2 YFSETQ. The CDR3 here is CASSLLITDTQYF. The CDR3, as DNA: TGCGCCAGCAGCTTGCTGATCACAGATACGCAGTATTTT.

This clonotype was observed a few times. The gene calls are TRBV5-1 and TRBJ2-7; 8 nucleotides match TRBD2. There are 15 residues in the CDR3. The V and J ends lost 0 bases and 0 bases, in that order; junction bases with no gene match: 2. Germline values: CDR1 SGHRS, CDR2 YFSETQ. The chain's CDR3 is CASSLDTSGSYEQYF. DNA for the CDR3: TGCGCCAGCAGCTTGGATACTAGCGGCTCCTACGAGCAGTACTTC.

The chain is built from TRBV21-1 and TRBJ1-5. TRBV21-1 is tagged as a pseudogene. This CDR3 is built from 11 residues. The CDR3 DNA reads TGTGCCAGCAGCAAACTGCAGCCCCAGCATTTT. Translation gives CASSKLQPQHF.

The rearrangement links TRBV11-3 to TRBJ2-7; 11 positions agree with TRBD2. The germline V gene encodes CDR1 SGHNT and CDR2 YENEEA. Trimming took 1 base from V and 1 from J; bases not matched to a gene: 9. The CDR3 totals 18 residues. CDR3 residues: CASSLVGTSGLGSYEQYF. The CDR3 DNA sequence: TGTGCCAGCAGCTTAGTCGGGACTAGCGGTCTGGGGTCCTACGAGCAGTACTTC.

This clonotype has only a few counts. The V and J genes are TRBV29-1 and TRBJ2-1; 10 nucleotides agree with TRBD2. The junction had 5 bases not matched to a gene; V was cut back by 5 bases and J by 4 bases. The CDR3 spans 14 residues. CDR1 and CDR2 from the germline V gene are SQVTM and ANQGSEA. The CDR3 sequence: CSVRTSGSYNEQFF. CDR3 sequence (DNA): TGCAGCGTTAGGACTAGCGGCTCATACAATGAGCAGTTCTTC.